The text below deals with one T cell receptor beta chain. No antigen is known for it. In germline, CDR1 is SQVTM, CDR2 ANQGSEA. This CDR3 region has 12 residues. Trimming left V 7 bases short and J 2 bases short, with 12 bases between. This sample was taken from a study of shared clonotypes between healthy human individuals. Study conclusions and caveats: Non-shared clonotypes showed lower generation probabilities than clonotypes common to all four donors.

The table came from immunoSEQ multiplex PCR; TCRdb's copy has only in-frame clones and leaves some out. Of 1,100,000 or so clones in the sample, more than 75% were seen once. The V call is TRBV29-1, the J call TRBJ2-7; TRBD2 is a possible D gene (5 bases). The sequence was collected from a man aged 18 to 29 in good health. Some clones in this sample may be carry-over from other donors' samples. Sample: memory CD4+ T cells from PBMCs. As to subset: CD45RA-negative fraction. The CDR3 region is CSAREGTYEQYF. The CDR3 DNA is TGCAGCGCCCGCGAGGGCACCTACGAGCAGTACTTC.